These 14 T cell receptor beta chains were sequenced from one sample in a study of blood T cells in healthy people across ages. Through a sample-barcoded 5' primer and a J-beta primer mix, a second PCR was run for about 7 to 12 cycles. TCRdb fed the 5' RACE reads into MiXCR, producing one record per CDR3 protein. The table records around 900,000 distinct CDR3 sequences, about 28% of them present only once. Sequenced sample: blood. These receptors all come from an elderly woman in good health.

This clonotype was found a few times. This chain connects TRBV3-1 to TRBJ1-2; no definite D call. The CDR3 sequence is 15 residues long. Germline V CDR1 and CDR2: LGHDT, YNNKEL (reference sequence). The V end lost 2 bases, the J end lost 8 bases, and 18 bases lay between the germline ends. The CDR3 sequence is CASSQTDGPPKGYTF. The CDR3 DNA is TGTGCCAGCAGCCAAACGGACGGCCCCCCAAAAGGCTACACCTTC.

Here the CDR3 reads CASSDTTVNQPQHF. The CDR3 DNA reads as TGTGCCAGCAGTGACACTACAGTCAATCAGCCCCAGCATTTT. This chain joins TRBV6-1 and TRBJ1-5; D is unclear. The V gene lost 3 bases and the J gene lost 3 bases, with 9 bases spanning the gap. CDR3 length: 14 amino acids. Germline CDR1 reads MNHNS; CDR2 reads SASEGT.

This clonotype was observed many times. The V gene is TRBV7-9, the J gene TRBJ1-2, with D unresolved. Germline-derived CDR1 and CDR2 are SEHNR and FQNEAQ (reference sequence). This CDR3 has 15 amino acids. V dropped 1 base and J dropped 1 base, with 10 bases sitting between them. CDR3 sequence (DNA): TGTGCCAGCAGCTTAGAATTAGGAATTAACTATGGCTACACCTTC. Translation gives CASSLELGINYGYTF.

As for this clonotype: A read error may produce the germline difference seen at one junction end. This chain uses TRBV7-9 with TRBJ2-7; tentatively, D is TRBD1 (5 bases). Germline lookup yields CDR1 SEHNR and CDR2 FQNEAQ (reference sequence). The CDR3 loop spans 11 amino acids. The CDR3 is CTSSPGREQYF. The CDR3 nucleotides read TGTACCAGCAGCCCAGGGCGTGAGCAGTACTTC.

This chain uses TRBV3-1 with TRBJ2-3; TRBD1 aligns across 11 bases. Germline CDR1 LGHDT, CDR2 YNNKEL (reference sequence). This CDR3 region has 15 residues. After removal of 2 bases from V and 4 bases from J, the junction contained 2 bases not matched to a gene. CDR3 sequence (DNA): TGTGCCAGCAGCCAACCGGGACAGGGGGCAGATACGCAGTATTTT. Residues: CASSQPGQGADTQYF.

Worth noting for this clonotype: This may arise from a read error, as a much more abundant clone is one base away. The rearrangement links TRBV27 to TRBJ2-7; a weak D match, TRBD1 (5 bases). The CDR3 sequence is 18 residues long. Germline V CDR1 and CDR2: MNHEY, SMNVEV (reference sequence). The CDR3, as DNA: TGTACCAGCAGTTATCTAAATAGGGGCGGAAAAAGCTCCTACGAGCAGTACTTC. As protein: CTSSYLNRGGKSSYEQYF.

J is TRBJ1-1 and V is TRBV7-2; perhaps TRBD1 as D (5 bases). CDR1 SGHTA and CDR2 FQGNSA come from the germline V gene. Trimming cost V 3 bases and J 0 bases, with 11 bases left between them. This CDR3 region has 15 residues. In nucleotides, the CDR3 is TGTGCCAGCAGCTTCGACAGATTCATGAACACTGAAGCTTTCTTT. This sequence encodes CASSFDRFMNTEAFF. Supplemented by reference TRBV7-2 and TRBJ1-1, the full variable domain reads GAGVSQSPSNKVTEKGKDVELRCDPISGHTALYWYRQSLGQGLEFLIYFQGNSAPDKSGLPSDRFSAERTGGSVSTLTIQRTQQEDSAVYLCASSFDRFMNTEAFFGQGTRLTVV.

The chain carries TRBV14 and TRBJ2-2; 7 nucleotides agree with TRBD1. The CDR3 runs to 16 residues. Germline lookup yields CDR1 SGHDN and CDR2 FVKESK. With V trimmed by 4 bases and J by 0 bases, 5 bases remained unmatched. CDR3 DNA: TGTGCCAGCAGCCGTGCCGGACAGGCGAACACCGGGGAGCTGTTTTTT. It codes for CASSRAGQANTGELFF.

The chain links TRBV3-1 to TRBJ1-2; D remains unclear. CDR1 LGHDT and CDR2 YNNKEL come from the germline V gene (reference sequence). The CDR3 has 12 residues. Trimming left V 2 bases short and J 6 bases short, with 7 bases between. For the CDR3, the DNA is TGTGCCAGCAGCCAACGTGGTCATGGCTACACCTTC. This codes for CASSQRGHGYTF.

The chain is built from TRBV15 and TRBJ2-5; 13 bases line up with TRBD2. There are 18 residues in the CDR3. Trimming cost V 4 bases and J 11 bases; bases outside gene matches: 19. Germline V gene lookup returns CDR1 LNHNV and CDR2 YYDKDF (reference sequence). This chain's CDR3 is CATSTPTGLAGSQGEQYF. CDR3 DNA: TGTGCCACCAGCACACCCACGGGACTAGCGGGGTCCCAGGGAGAGCAGTACTTC.

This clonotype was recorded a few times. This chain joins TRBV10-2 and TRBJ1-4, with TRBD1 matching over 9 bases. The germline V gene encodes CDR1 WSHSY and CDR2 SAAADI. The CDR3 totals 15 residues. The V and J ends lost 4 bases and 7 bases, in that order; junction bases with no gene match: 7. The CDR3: CASSAVTGGAEKLFF. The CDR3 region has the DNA TGCGCCAGCAGTGCCGTGACAGGGGGGGCTGAAAAACTGTTTTTT.

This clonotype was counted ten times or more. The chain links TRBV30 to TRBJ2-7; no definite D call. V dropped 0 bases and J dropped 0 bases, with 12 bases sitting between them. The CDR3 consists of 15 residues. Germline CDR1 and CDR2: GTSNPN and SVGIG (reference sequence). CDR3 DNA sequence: TGTGCCTGGAGTGTACGGTCACATAGCTCCTACGAGCAGTACTTC. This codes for CAWSVRSHSSYEQYF.

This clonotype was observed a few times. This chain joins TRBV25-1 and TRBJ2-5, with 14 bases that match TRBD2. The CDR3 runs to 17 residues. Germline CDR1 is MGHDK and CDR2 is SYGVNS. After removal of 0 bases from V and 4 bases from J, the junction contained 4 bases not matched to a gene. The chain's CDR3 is CASSEYGGTSGGETQYF. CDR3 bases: TGTGCCAGCAGTGAATACGGAGGGACTAGCGGGGGAGAGACCCAGTACTTC.

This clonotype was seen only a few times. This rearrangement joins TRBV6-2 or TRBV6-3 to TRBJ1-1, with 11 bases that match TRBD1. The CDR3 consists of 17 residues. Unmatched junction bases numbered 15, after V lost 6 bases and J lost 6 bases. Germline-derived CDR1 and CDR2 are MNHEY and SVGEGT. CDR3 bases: TGTGCCAGCAGGCTCAGGGACAGGGGGTGGTATCGGGCTGAAGCTTTCTTT. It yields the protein CASRLRDRGWYRAEAFF.